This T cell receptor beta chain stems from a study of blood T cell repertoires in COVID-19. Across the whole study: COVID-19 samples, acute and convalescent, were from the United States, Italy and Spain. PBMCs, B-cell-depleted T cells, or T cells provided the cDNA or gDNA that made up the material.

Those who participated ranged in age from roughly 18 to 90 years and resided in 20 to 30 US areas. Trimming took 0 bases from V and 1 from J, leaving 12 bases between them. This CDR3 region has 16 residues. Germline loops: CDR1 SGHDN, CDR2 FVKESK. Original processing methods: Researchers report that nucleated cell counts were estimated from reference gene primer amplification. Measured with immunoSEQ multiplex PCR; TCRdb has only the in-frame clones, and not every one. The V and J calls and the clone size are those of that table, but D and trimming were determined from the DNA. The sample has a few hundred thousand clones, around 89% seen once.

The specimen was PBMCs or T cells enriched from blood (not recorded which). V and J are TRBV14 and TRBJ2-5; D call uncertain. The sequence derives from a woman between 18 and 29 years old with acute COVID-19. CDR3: CASSQDMGRPQETQYF. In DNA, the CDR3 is TGTGCCAGCAGCCAAGATATGGGCAGACCCCAAGAGACCCAGTACTTC.